What follows is one T cell receptor beta chain and its context. Its antigen is not known. This specimen comes from a study of T cell responses to AZD1222 COVID-19 vaccine. Study-level findings and limits: Spike was spanned by vaccine-associated CD4 TCRs, with dominance at 160-218 and 743-854. Once two AZD1222 doses were given, Spike-specific TCR breadth and depth went up. None of the repertoires were sampled until the peak T cell response had passed.

Here immunoSEQ multiplex PCR was the method, and the copy in TCRdb shows in-frame clones only, minus some. This sample's table reports around 150,000 clones. The germline CDR1 and CDR2 sequences are SGHAT and FQNNGV. V shed 3 bases, J shed 4 bases, and the junction held 8 bases outside the gene matches. This CDR3 comprises 15 residues. The chain recombines TRBV11-2 with TRBJ2-7; TRBD1 matches at 8 bases. Sequencing was done on a sample of peripheral blood. The receptor's source is an adult in good health. The CDR3: CASSFRTGLVYEQYF. CDR3 coding DNA: TGTGCCAGCAGCTTTAGGACAGGGTTAGTTTACGAGCAGTACTTC.